This TCR beta chain was retrieved from a study of human T cells and chemical hapten exposure. Time point specified: patch test 1, 2 weeks after DPC sensitization. Specified treatment: therapeutic diphenylcyclopropenone sensitization with weekly scalp DPC. The donor pool consisted of alopecia patients aged 18 to 70 years, considered suitable for DPC. The authors extracted total RNA from unfractionated whole blood. For the library, individual cDNA molecules each received unique molecular identifiers. TCRdb re-called the RACE reads with MiXCR, one entry per CDR3 protein. The sample includes more than 150,000 distinct CDR3 sequences, more than 14% of them seen just once. CDR3 size: 13 residues. Germline V gene data show CDR1 as MDHEN and CDR2 as SYDVKM. V lost 5 bases and J lost 3, with 11 bases in between.

This TCR was recovered from a young woman with alopecia areata. Some clones in this sample may be carry-over from other donors' samples. This chain uses TRBV28 with TRBJ2-7; TRBD1 is a possible D gene (6 bases). The material was whole blood, obtained in connection with sensitization to the hapten diphenylcyclopropenone (DPC). In DNA, the CDR3 is TGTGCCAGCAGTCTGAAACAGGGCTACGAGCAGTACTTC. It translates to CASSLKQGYEQYF.